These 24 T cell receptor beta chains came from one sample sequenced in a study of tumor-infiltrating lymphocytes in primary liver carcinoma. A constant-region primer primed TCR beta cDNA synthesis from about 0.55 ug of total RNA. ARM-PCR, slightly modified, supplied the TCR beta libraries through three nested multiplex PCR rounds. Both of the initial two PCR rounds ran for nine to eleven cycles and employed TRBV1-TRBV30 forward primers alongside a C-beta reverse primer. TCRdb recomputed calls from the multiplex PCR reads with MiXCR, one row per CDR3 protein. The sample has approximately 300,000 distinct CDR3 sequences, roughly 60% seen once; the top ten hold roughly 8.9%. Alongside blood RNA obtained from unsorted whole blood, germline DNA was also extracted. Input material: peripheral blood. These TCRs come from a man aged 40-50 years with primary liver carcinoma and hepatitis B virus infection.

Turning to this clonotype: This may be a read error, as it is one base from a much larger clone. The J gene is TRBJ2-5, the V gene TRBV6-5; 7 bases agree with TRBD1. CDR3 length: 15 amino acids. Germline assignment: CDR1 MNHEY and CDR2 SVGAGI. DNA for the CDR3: TGTGCCAGCAGACCGACAGGGATAACTCAAGAGATCCAGTACTTC. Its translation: CASRPTGITQEIQYF.

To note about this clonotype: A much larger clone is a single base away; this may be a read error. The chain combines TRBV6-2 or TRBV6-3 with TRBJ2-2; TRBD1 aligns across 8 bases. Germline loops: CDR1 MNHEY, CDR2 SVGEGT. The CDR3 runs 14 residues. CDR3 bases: TGTCCCAGCAAAGACAGGGGTGAACCCGGGGAGCTGTTTTTT. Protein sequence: CPSKDRGEPGELFF.

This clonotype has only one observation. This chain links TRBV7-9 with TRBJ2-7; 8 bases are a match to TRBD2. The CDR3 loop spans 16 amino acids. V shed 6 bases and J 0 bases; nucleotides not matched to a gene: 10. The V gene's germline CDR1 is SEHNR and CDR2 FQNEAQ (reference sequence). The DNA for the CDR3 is TGTGCCAGCAGACGGGCCGGGACTAGTAGCTCCTACGAGCAGTACTTC. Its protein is CASRRAGTSSSYEQYF.

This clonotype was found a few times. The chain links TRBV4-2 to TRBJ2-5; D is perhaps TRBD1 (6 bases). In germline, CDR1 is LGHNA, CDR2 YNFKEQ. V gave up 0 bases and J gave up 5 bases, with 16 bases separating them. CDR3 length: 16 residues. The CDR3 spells CASSQDDRKGKETQYF. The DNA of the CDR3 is TGTGCCAGCAGCCAAGACGACAGGAAAGGGAAGGAGACCCAGTACTTC.

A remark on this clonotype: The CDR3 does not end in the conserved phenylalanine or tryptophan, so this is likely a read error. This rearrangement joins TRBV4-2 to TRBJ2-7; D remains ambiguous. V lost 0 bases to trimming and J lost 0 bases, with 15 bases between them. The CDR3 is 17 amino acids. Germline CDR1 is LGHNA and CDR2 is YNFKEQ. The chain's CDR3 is CASSQEVQLADSYEQYL. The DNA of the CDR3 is TGTGCCAGCAGCCAAGAAGTCCAACTGGCGGACTCCTACGAGCAGTACCTC.

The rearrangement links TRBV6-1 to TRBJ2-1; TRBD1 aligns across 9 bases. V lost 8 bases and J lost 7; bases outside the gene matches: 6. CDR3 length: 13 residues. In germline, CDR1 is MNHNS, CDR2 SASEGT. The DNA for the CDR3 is TGTGCCAGCGATACAGGGGGCTGGAATGAGCAGTTCTTC. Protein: CASDTGGWNEQFF.

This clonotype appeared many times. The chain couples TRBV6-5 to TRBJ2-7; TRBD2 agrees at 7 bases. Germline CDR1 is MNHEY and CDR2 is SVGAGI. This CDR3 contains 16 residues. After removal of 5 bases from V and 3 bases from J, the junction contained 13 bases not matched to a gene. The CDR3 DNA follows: TGTGCCAGCAGTGAAACTCCGTCGGGAGGAAACTACGAGCAGTACTTC. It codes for CASSETPSGGNYEQYF.

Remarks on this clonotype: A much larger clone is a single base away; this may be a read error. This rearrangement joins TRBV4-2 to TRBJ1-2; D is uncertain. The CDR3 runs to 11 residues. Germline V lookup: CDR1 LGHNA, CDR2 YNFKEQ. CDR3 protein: CAGSQAYGYTF. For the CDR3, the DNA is TGTGCCGGCAGCCAAGCGTACGGCTACACCTTC.

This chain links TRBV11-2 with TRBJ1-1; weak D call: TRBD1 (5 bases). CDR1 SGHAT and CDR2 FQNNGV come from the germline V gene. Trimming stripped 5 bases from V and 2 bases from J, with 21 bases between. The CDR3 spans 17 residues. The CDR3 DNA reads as TGTGCCAGCAGCCCCCAAGGGACGGAGTTCATAAACACTGAAGCTTTCTTT. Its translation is CASSPQGTEFINTEAFF.

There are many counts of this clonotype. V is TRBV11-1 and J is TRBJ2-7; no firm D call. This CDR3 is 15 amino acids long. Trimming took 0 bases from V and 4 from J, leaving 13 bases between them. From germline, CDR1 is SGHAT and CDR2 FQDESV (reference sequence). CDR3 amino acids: CASSLAQGSRYEQYF. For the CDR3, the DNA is TGTGCCAGCAGCTTAGCTCAAGGAAGCCGGTACGAGCAGTACTTC.

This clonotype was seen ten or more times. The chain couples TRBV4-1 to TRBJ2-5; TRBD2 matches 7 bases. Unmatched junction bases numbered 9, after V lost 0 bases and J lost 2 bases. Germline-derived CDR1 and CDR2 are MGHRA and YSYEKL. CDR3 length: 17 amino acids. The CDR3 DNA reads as TGCGCCAGCAGCCAAGACGCTTTACTAGCGTTTCAAGAGACCCAGTACTTC. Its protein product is CASSQDALLAFQETQYF.

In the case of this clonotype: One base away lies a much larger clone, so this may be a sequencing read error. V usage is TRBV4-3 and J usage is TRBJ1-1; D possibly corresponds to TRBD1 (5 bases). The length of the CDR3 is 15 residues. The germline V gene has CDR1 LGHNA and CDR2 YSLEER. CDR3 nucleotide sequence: TGCGCCAACAGCCCGGGACCCCGAGAGAACACTGAAGCTTTCTTT. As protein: CANSPGPRENTEAFF.

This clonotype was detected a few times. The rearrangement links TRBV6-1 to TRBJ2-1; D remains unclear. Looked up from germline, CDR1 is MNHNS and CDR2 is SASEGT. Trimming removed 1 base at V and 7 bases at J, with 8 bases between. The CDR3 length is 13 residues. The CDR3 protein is CASSEGWDNEQFF. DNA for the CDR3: TGTGCCAGCAGTGAAGGTTGGGATAATGAGCAGTTCTTC.

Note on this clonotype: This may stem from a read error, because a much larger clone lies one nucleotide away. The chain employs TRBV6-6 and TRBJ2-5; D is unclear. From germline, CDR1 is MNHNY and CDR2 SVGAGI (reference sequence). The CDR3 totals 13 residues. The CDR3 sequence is CASSYSYQETRYF. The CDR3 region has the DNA TGTGCCAGCAGTTACAGCTATCAAGAGACCCGGTACTTC.

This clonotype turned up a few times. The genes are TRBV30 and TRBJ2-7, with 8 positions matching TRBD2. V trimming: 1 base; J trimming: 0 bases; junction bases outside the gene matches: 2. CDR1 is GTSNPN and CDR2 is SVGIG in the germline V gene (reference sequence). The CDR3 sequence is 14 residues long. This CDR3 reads CAWSEGTSSYEQYF. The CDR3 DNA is TGTGCCTGGAGTGAAGGGACTAGCTCCTACGAGCAGTACTTC.

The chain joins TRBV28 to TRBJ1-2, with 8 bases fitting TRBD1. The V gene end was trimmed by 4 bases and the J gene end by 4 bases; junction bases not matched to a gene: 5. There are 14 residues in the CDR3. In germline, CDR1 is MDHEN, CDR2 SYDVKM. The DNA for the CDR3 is TGTGCCAGCAGTTCGACAGGGGTTGGCTATGGCTACACCTTC. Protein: CASSSTGVGYGYTF.

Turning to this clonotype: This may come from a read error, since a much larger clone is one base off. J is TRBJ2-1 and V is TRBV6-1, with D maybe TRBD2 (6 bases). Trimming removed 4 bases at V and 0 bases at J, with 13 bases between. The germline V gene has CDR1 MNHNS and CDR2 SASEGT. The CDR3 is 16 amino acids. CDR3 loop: CASSGDLSNSYNEQFF. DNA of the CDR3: TGTGCCAGCAGTGGGGACTTGTCCAACTCCTACAATGAGCAGTTCTTC.

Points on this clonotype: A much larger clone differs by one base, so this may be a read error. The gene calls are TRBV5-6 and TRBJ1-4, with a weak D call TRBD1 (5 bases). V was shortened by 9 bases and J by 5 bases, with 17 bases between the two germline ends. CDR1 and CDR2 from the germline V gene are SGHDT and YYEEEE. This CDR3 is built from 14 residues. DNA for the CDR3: TGTGCCACCAGTACCGGGACCCTAAATGAAAAACTGTTTTTT. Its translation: CATSTGTLNEKLFF. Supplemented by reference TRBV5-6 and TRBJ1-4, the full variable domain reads DAGVTQSPTHLIKTRGQQVTLRCSPKSGHDTVSWYQQALGQGPQFIFQYYEEEERQRGNFPDRFSGHQFPNYSSELNVNALLLGDSALYLCATSTGTLNEKLFFGSGTQLSVL.

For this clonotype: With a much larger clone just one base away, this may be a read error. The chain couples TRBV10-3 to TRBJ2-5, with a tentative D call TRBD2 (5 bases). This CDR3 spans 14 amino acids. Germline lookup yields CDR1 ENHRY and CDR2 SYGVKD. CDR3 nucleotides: TGTGCCGTCAGTGCATCGGGAACCCAAGAGACCCAGTACTTC. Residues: CAVSASGTQETQYF.

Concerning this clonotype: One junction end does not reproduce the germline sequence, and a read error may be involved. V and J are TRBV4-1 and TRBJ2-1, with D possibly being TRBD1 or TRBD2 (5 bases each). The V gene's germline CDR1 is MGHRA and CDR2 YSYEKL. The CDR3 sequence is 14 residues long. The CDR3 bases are TGCACCAGCAGTCTAGGGACCAGCTACAATGAGCAGTTCTTC. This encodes CTSSLGTSYNEQFF.

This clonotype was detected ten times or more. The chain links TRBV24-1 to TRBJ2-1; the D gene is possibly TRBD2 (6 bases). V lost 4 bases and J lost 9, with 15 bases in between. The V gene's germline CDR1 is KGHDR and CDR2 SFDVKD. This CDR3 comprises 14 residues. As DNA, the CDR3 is TGTGCCACCAGTGAGGGGTCCTCTAGCGTTGAGCAGTTCTTC. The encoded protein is CATSEGSSSVEQFF.

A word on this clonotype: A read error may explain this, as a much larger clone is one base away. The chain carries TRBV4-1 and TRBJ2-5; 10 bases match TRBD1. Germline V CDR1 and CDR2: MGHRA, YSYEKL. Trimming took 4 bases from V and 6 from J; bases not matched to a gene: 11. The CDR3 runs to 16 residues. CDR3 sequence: CASSPIGTGAEKTQYF. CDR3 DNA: TGCGCCAGCAGCCCTATCGGGACAGGGGCTGAGAAGACCCAGTACTTC.

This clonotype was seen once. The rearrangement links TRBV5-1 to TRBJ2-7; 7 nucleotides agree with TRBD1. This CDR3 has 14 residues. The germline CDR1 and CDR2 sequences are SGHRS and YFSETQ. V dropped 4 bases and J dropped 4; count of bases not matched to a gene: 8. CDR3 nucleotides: TGCGCCAGCAGCCTGGACAGGCTCAAGTACGAGCAGTACTTC. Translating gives CASSLDRLKYEQYF.

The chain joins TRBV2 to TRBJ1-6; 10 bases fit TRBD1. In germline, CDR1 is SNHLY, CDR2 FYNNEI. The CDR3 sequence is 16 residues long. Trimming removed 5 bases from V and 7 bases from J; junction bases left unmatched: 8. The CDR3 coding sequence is TGTGCCAGCAGTCCGACGGGACAGGGGAACAATTCACCCCTCCACTTT. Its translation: CASSPTGQGNNSPLHF.